The entry below describes one T cell receptor beta chain. Its antigen is undetermined. Profiling relied on immunoSEQ multiplex PCR, and the TCRdb table lists in-frame clones only, not all of them. There are over 100,000 clones in the sample; approximately 88% occur only once, and 13% to 15% lies in the top ten. V lost 2 bases and J 9 bases, leaving 14 bases between the germline ends. The V gene's germline CDR1 is LNHDA and CDR2 SQIVND (reference sequence). The CDR3 totals 14 residues. This sample was taken from a study of identifying expanded T cells in peripheral blood. General study results and limits: Across healthy donors, higher total template counts meant significantly greater approximately two-week count variance. Technical replicates showed approximately 1.2 changed clones; approximately 2 weeks around 15; four weeks 19.

The sequence came from a person aged 18-70 years in good health. This sequence joins TRBV19 and TRBJ2-1; weak D call: TRBD2 (5 bases). The source material was blood. CDR3 sequence reads: CASSIRDPGSEQFF. CDR3 coding DNA: TGTGCCAGTAGTATAAGGGATCCGGGGAGTGAGCAGTTCTTC.